Below, one T cell receptor (beta chain) is given with its context. Its antigen is unknown. The data were taken from a study of T cell clonotyping in hematopoietic cell transplantation. Overall study results and limits: Graft donor and pretransplant recipient Inverse Simpson Index values predicted broader posttransplant TCR diversity.

Measured with immunoSEQ multiplex PCR; TCRdb has only the in-frame clones, and not every one. The data show 10,000 to 14,000 clones, with roughly 89% seen just once and around a sixth held by the top ten. The CDR3 extends over 15 amino acids. Germline V gene lookup returns CDR1 SGHTA and CDR2 FQGNSA. The V gene lost 5 bases and the J gene lost 4 bases, with 17 bases spanning the gap. Sequences were derived from PBMCs, sampled 100 days after allogeneic stem cell transplant. This TCR derives from a female patient aged 55-70 years who had an allogeneic stem cell transplant from an unrelated donor, so the T cells may come from the graft donor. Some clones in this sample may be carry-over from other donors' samples. This sequence joins TRBV7-2 and TRBJ1-2; TRBD1 might be the D (5 bases). The CDR3 DNA reads as TGTGCCAGCAGCCAGGGAGGAGGGCAGACCTATGGCTACACCTTC. Amino acid sequence: CASSQGGGQTYGYTF.